This T cell receptor (beta chain) derives from a study of high-grade serous ovarian cancer treatment subgroups. Overall study findings and caveats: The analyses considered CDR3 and ignored CDR1 and CDR2. Repertoire similarity ranged about 0.095 to 0.8 between tumors of one patient. These tumor repertoires lack spatial information from bulk sequencing.

V lost 4 bases to trimming and J lost 0 bases, with 10 bases between them. CDR1 is SGHVS, CDR2 FQNEAQ, per germline. This CDR3 comprises 14 residues. Repertoires were generated with immunoSEQ multiplex PCR, while TCRdb's copy carries only in-frame clones and drops some. The sample has 3,000 to 3,500 clones, around three quarters seen once. Of note for this clone: The antigen is not known.

The tumor samples were collected prior to definitive surgery or chemotherapy. The source is a human donor with high-grade serous ovarian cancer. V gene TRBV7-8 combines with J gene TRBJ2-7; D is unresolved. The material sequenced was tumor tissue. The CDR3 is CASSSPVSSYEQYF. The CDR3 DNA reads as TGTGCCAGCAGCTCCCCAGTAAGCTCCTACGAGCAGTACTTC.